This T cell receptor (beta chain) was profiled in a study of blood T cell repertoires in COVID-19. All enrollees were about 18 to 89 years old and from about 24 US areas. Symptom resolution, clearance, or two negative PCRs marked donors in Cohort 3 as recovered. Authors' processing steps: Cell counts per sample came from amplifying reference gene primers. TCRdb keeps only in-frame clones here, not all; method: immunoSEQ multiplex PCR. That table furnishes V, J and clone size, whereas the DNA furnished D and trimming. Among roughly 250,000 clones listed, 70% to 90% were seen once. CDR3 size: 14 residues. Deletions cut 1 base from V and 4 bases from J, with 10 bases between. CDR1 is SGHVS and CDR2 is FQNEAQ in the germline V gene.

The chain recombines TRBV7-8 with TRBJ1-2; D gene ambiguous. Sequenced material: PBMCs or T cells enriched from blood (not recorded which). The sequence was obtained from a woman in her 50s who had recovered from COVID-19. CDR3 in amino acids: CASSLEVVIYGYTF. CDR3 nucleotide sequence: TGTGCCAGCAGCTTAGAAGTAGTTATCTATGGCTACACCTTC.